One and the same sample provided the 24 T cell receptor beta chains below, sequenced in a study of vaccination effects on CD4 cells after COVID-19. Which antigens these TCRs recognize remains unknown. Within the ViraFEST assay, antigen-specific CD4+ T cells underwent expansion with viral peptide pools prior to sequencing. Culture proceeded for 10 days, and CD4+ T cells were then isolated. Either the mRNA-1273 or the BNT162b2 vaccine was given to participants as two doses. Measured with immunoSEQ multiplex PCR; TCRdb has only the in-frame clones, and not every one. The table lists 50,000 to 65,000 clones, about 80% of them singletons. Sequenced here: CD4+ T cells from PBMCs cultured with HCoV-229E spike peptides, sampled after COVID-19 vaccination. These receptors originate from a human donor who received a COVID-19 vaccine.

This clone appeared once. The chain employs TRBV18 and TRBJ2-1, with D perhaps being TRBD1 or TRBD2 (5 bases each). Between the trimmed V and J ends, which lost 6 bases and 8 bases, there was a span of 14 bases. CDR3 length: 13 amino acids. The germline gives CDR1 KGHSH, CDR2 LQKENI. CDR3 DNA sequence: TGTGCCAGCTCTCGGGGACCCGGGTATGAGCAGTTCTTC. This translates into CASSRGPGYEQFF.

The genes are TRBV6-2 or TRBV6-3 and TRBJ2-6; 7 nucleotides align to TRBD1. The germline CDR1 and CDR2 sequences are MNHEY and SVGEGT. The CDR3 totals 16 residues. V dropped 4 bases and J dropped 2; count of bases not matched to a gene: 5. CDR3 residues: CASSSADRAGANVLTF. The CDR3 coding sequence is TGTGCCAGCAGTTCCGCTGACAGGGCTGGGGCCAACGTCCTGACTTTC.

The chain uses TRBV2 and TRBJ1-6; TRBD1 matches 11 bases. Germline loops: CDR1 SNHLY, CDR2 FYNNEI. Trimming at V came to 6 bases and at J to 1 base, leaving 5 bases not matched to a gene. The CDR3 has 17 residues. CDR3 nucleotides: TGTGCCAGCAGAAGGGACAGGGGGGGGTCCTATAATTCACCCCTCCACTTT. It specifies CASRRDRGGSYNSPLHF.

The CDR3 DNA reads TGTGCCAGCAGGAAGGGGGCGCAAACCGGGGAGCTGTTTTTT. Translating gives CASRKGAQTGELFF. The chain has TRBV6-5 and TRBJ2-2, with TRBD1 identical over 7 bases. The germline CDR1 and CDR2 sequences are MNHEY and SVGAGI. With V trimmed by 6 bases and J by 5 bases, 6 bases remained unmatched. This CDR3 is built from 14 residues.

This clone came up once. The gene calls are TRBV29-1 and TRBJ2-2, with 14 bases aligning to TRBD2. CDR3 length equals 14 residues. J was trimmed by 3 bases and V by 8 bases; bases with no gene match: 2. The germline V gene has CDR1 SQVTM and CDR2 ANQGSEA. The CDR3 DNA follows: TGCAGCTCGACTAGCGGGGGGGACACCGGGGAGCTGTTTTTT. As protein: CSSTSGGDTGELFF.

The J gene is TRBJ1-2, the V gene TRBV5-5; TRBD1 matches at 8 bases. This CDR3 comprises 15 residues. The V gene's germline CDR1 is SGHKS and CDR2 YYEKEE (reference sequence). Germline trimming cut 2 bases from V and 4 bases from J; bases unmatched to any gene: 7. The CDR3 DNA follows: TGTGCCAGCAGCTTCCAACAGGGGGGCTCCTATGGCTACACCTTC. Protein: CASSFQQGGSYGYTF.

The chain is built from TRBV28 and TRBJ1-2, with D hard to call. CDR3 size: 12 residues. V lost 2 bases and J lost 8, with 9 bases in between. Germline V gives CDR1 MDHEN, CDR2 SYDVKM. The CDR3 nucleotides are TGTGCCAGCAGTTTACCGGACGGGGGCTACACCTTC. This encodes CASSLPDGGYTF.

The chain employs TRBV19 and TRBJ2-3; D is perhaps TRBD1 (6 bases). Trimming removed 8 bases from V and 1 base from J, with 13 bases in between. CDR1 and CDR2 from the germline V gene are LNHDA and SQIVND (reference sequence). CDR3 length: 14 residues. The CDR3 coding sequence is TGTGCCAGTCAAACAGGGATGGGCACAGATACGCAGTATTTT. Protein product: CASQTGMGTDTQYF.

The rearrangement joins TRBV18 to TRBJ2-5; 11 bases are a match to TRBD2. Germline V gives CDR1 KGHSH, CDR2 LQKENI. This CDR3 spans 17 amino acids. J was trimmed by 5 bases and V by 3 bases; bases with no gene match: 11. The CDR3 coding sequence is TGTGCCAGCTCACCTCTTAGCGGGGGGGCTCGGGCGGAGACCCAGTACTTC. It codes for CASSPLSGGARAETQYF.

This clone was seen a few times. The chain recombines TRBV2 with TRBJ1-1; no definite D call. The germline V and J ends were trimmed by 8 bases and 0 bases, with 10 bases remaining between them. The germline gives CDR1 SNHLY, CDR2 FYNNEI. This CDR3 region has 13 residues. CDR3 sequence: CASALVMNTEAFF. The CDR3 DNA follows: TGTGCCAGCGCTCTCGTCATGAACACTGAAGCTTTCTTT.

The V call is TRBV9, the J call TRBJ2-2; D is uncertain. The CDR3 length is 15 residues. Trimming shortened V by 4 bases and J by 6 bases, and 16 bases separated the two germline ends. Germline CDR1 reads SGDLS; CDR2 reads YYNGEE. The CDR3 protein is CASSNRAFGPGELFF. DNA for the CDR3: TGTGCCAGCAGCAACCGGGCCTTTGGGCCCGGGGAGCTGTTTTTT.

The rearrangement links TRBV29-1 to TRBJ1-1; D unresolved. The length of the CDR3 is 11 residues. The germline CDR1 and CDR2 sequences are SQVTM and ANQGSEA. Trimming left V 3 bases short and J 1 base short, with 3 bases between. CDR3 sequence (DNA): TGCAGCGTTGAGGCGAACACTGAAGCTTTCTTT. This codes for CSVEANTEAFF.

This clone was seen a few times. The chain employs TRBV5-1 and TRBJ1-2; weak D call: TRBD1 (5 bases). From germline, CDR1 is SGHRS and CDR2 YFSETQ. This CDR3 has 13 amino acids. V was clipped by 4 bases and J by 4 bases, with 11 bases between them. The CDR3 reads CASSRQLSYGYTF. The CDR3 bases are TGCGCCAGCAGCCGACAGCTATCCTATGGCTACACCTTC.

The chain employs TRBV6-5 and TRBJ1-2, with D perhaps TRBD1 (5 bases). Per germline, CDR1 MNHEY and CDR2 SVGAGI. Trimming removed 6 bases from V and 0 bases from J, with 14 bases in between. The CDR3 has 15 residues. In DNA form, the CDR3 reads TGTGCCAGCAGAAGAACAGGATACGCTAACTATGGCTACACCTTC. Translated: CASRRTGYANYGYTF.

This clone was recorded only once. This rearrangement joins TRBV6-5 to TRBJ1-2; TRBD1 matches 9 bases. J lost 5 bases, V lost 5 bases, and 6 bases had no gene match. Germline V gene sequence: CDR1 MNHEY, CDR2 SVGAGI. This CDR3 contains 14 residues. CDR3 coding DNA: TGTGCCAGCAGTAGGGACAGGGTGAAGTATGGCTACACCTTC. Its translation is CASSRDRVKYGYTF.

The CDR3 region is CASSPGYGYEKLFF. CDR3 DNA: TGTGCCAGCAGCCCGGGTTATGGGTATGAAAAACTGTTTTTT. This rearrangement joins TRBV14 to TRBJ1-4; no definite D call. V gave up 4 bases and J gave up 6 bases, with 12 bases separating them. The germline gives CDR1 SGHDN, CDR2 FVKESK. The CDR3 totals 14 residues.

The V call is TRBV5-1, the J call TRBJ1-3; D remains ambiguous. Germline CDR1 is SGHRS and CDR2 is YFSETQ. Trimming stripped 0 bases from V and 0 bases from J, with 10 bases between. The CDR3 totals 16 residues. CDR3 bases: TGCGCCAGCAGCTTGGACTTGGTCCGCTCTGGAAACACCATATATTTT. This codes for CASSLDLVRSGNTIYF.

This chain uses TRBV6-2 or TRBV6-3 with TRBJ2-5; a possible D gene is TRBD2 (6 bases). The length of the CDR3 is 15 residues. V was shortened by 3 bases and J by 4 bases, with 15 bases between the two germline ends. Germline-derived CDR1 and CDR2 are MNHEY and SVGEGT. CDR3 loop: CASSYTGTSGETQYF. In DNA form, the CDR3 reads TGTGCCAGCAGTTATACCGGGACTTCAGGAGAGACCCAGTACTTC.

This chain joins TRBV5-1 and TRBJ1-6; 7 nucleotides match TRBD1. V lost 3 bases, J lost 2 bases, and 8 bases stayed unmatched. CDR1 and CDR2 (germline): SGHRS, YFSETQ. The CDR3 contains 17 residues. DNA for the CDR3: TGCGCCAGCAGCTCCCCCTCGGGACAGACCTATAATTCACCCCTCCACTTT. Translation: CASSSPSGQTYNSPLHF. The full variable domain, completed using reference TRBV5-1 and TRBJ1-6, is KAGVTQTPRYLIKTRGQQVTLSCSPISGHRSVSWYQQTPGQGLQFLFEYFSETQRNKGNFPGRFSGRQFSNSRSEMNVSTLELGDSALYLCASSSPSGQTYNSPLHFGNGTRLTVT.

In its sample, this clone was seen a few times. The chain recombines TRBV28 with TRBJ1-5; D possibly corresponds to TRBD1 (6 bases). V lost 6 bases and J 2 bases, leaving 17 bases between the germline ends. Per the germline V gene, CDR1 is MDHEN and CDR2 is SYDVKM. The CDR3 runs to 16 residues. CDR3 DNA: TGTGCCAGCAGCTCCGGCGCAGGGGTTCGCAATCAGCCCCAGCATTTT. Translation: CASSSGAGVRNQPQHF.

V gene TRBV9 combines with J gene TRBJ1-3; D might be TRBD1 (5 bases). The germline gives CDR1 SGDLS, CDR2 YYNGEE. Trimming left V 6 bases short and J 0 bases short, with 13 bases between. The CDR3 consists of 15 residues. This CDR3 reads CASTTTAFSGNTIYF. Here the CDR3 DNA reads TGTGCCAGCACCACGACAGCGTTCTCTGGAAACACCATATATTTT.

This chain uses TRBV6-5 with TRBJ2-1; D is undetermined. The CDR3 contains 13 residues. The germline gives CDR1 MNHEY, CDR2 SVGAGI. Trimming shortened V by 6 bases and J by 1 base, and 7 bases separated the two germline ends. CDR3 nucleotides: TGTGCCAGCAGAGTGGGTTCCTACAATGAGCAGTTCTTC. This gives the protein CASRVGSYNEQFF.

This clone showed up just once. CDR3 residues: CASSLEGRAGILETQYF. As DNA, the CDR3 is TGTGCCAGCAGCTTAGAAGGCCGGGCAGGGATTCTTGAGACCCAGTACTTC. The chain uses TRBV7-6 and TRBJ2-5; tentatively, D is TRBD1 (5 bases). V gave up 1 base and J gave up 5 bases, with 20 bases separating them. This CDR3 has 17 amino acids. Germline-derived CDR1 and CDR2 are SGHVS and FNYEAQ.

This CDR3 is CASRSLGRDGNYGYTF. CDR3 nucleotide sequence: TGTGCCAGCAGATCCCTTGGCCGGGACGGCAACTATGGCTACACCTTC. The V and J genes are TRBV28 and TRBJ1-2, with a weak D call TRBD1 (5 bases). Trimming took 6 bases from V and 2 from J, leaving 19 bases between them. Germline CDR1 reads MDHEN; CDR2 reads SYDVKM. There are 16 residues in the CDR3.